Following are 10 T cell receptor beta chains from one sample sequenced in a study of tumor-infiltrating lymphocytes in primary liver carcinoma. Co-extracting RNA and DNA was done with about 17-31 mg of unsorted bulk tissue as input. The investigators made TCR beta cDNA from approximately 500 ng total RNA, using a constant-region primer. Libraries covering TCR beta were generated through three nested multiplex PCR rounds (using a slightly modified ARM-PCR). Rounds one and two of PCR, each of 10 to 11 cycles, were primed with TRBV1-TRBV30 forward primers and a C-beta reverse primer. TCRdb passed the multiplex PCR reads through MiXCR, listing each CDR3 protein once. This table has around 56,000 distinct CDR3 sequences, about three quarters appearing once. Sequencing was done on a sample of liver tumor tissue from sampling region 2. The subset denotes: tumor region T2, inferior pole. The receptors originated from a man aged 40-49 years with primary liver carcinoma and hepatitis B virus infection.

About this clonotype: The junction shows a germline mismatch at one end, possibly a read error. The V call is TRBV5-1, the J call TRBJ1-5, with D perhaps TRBD1 (5 bases). Germline CDR1 reads SGHRS; CDR2 reads YFSETQ. The CDR3 totals 14 residues. CDR3 DNA: TGTGCCAGCAGTTTGTCAGGGAACAATCAGCCCCCGCATTTT. Amino acid sequence: CASSLSGNNQPPHF.

Concerning this clonotype: Its ends do not fully match the called genes, so a read error is possible. The chain uses TRBV11-2 and TRBJ2-5; 8 bases are a match to TRBD2. The germline gives CDR1 SGHAT, CDR2 FQNNGV. The CDR3 is made up of 16 amino acids. CDR3 bases: TGTACCAGCTGTCAAACTCCTGGCGGGGGGAAAGAGACCCGGTACTTC. Translating gives CTSCQTPGGGKETRYF.

This clonotype was seen ten or more times. V and J are TRBV6-5 and TRBJ1-6; D gene uncertain. V lost 6 bases, J lost 7 bases, and 10 bases lay in between. CDR3 length equals 13 residues. Germline loops: CDR1 MNHEY, CDR2 SVGAGI. The CDR3 nucleotides are TGTGCCAGCAGCCCTAAGCCGAATTCACCCCTCCACTTT. This translates into CASSPKPNSPLHF.

In regard to this clonotype: It may be a read error: a sequence one base away is much more abundant. The conserved phenylalanine or tryptophan is not found at the CDR3 terminus, so this likely reflects a read error. The chain carries TRBV24-1 and TRBJ1-6; 7 bases align to TRBD1. The CDR3 is 15 residues long. Germline loops: CDR1 KGHDR, CDR2 SFDVKD. The ends lost 3 bases at V and 9 bases at J; junction bases unmatched: 7. CDR3 protein: CATSDARQGGSPLHI. CDR3 DNA: TGTGCCACCAGTGATGCTAGACAGGGTGGTTCACCCCTCCACATT.

J is TRBJ2-5 and V is TRBV4-3, with 7 bases lining up with TRBD2. The CDR3 is 17 residues long. Germline CDR1 is LGHNA and CDR2 is YSLEER. V shed 1 base, J shed 5 bases, and the junction held 13 bases outside the gene matches. CDR3: CASSQAASGRALETQYF. The CDR3 nucleotides read TGCGCCAGCAGCCAAGCGGCTAGTGGGAGGGCCCTGGAGACCCAGTACTTC.

On this clonotype itself: A junction boundary mismatches the germline segment, possibly from a read error. V gene TRBV30 combines with J gene TRBJ2-1; D is unresolved. The CDR3 has 13 amino acids. Germline CDR1 is GTSNPN and CDR2 is SVGIG (reference sequence). CDR3 coding DNA: TGTGGCTGGAGTCCCTGTGGGAACAATGAGCAGTTCTTC. Translation gives CGWSPCGNNEQFF.

The chain combines TRBV11-2 with TRBJ2-3; D not certain. The DNA end is more similar to TRBJ1-5, so the J call may be wrong. There are 11 residues in the CDR3. The germline gives CDR1 SGHAT, CDR2 FQNNGV. CDR3 DNA: TGTGCCAGCAGCGCCACAGATACGCAGCATTTT. It codes for CASSATDTQHF.

This clonotype was detected once. Relative to the germline gene, one junction end is altered; a read error may explain this. The rearrangement joins TRBV11-2 to TRBJ1-3; D call uncertain. Germline V gene sequence: CDR1 SGHAT, CDR2 FQNNGV. The CDR3 consists of 14 residues. CDR3 residues: CDSSLASPGNTIYF. CDR3 coding DNA: TGTGACAGCAGCTTGGCCTCGCCTGGAAACACCATATATTTT.

This clonotype is medium-sized in the sample. CDR3 DNA sequence: TGTGCCAGCAGCTTCTCGTCCCGGACCCAGTACTTC. This encodes CASSFSSRTQYF. The V call is TRBV5-4, the J call TRBJ2-5; unclear D gene. Trimming removed 2 bases from V and 7 bases from J, with 9 bases in between. This CDR3 is built from 12 residues. The V gene's germline CDR1 is SGHNT and CDR2 YYREEE (reference sequence).

This clonotype was seen only a few times. The chain carries TRBV12-3 or TRBV12-4 and TRBJ2-5; no firm D call. The CDR3 has 14 residues. V was trimmed by 2 bases and J by 0 bases, leaving 7 bases between them. The CDR3 region is CASSLTTDQETQYF. In nucleotides, the CDR3 is TGTGCCAGCAGTTTAACTACAGACCAAGAGACCCAGTACTTC.